These 28 T cell receptor beta chains share one sample of origin, sequenced in a study of blood T cell repertoires in COVID-19. Assay: immunoSEQ multiplex PCR; the TCRdb copy retains only in-frame clones and omits some. This table has about 300,000 clones, 70% to 90% appearing once. Sequencing was done on a sample of peripheral blood. Receptor source: a man in his 70s with acute or convalescent COVID-19.

This chain uses TRBV2 with TRBJ1-6; tentative D call: TRBD1 (5 bases). Germline-derived CDR1 and CDR2 are SNHLY and FYNNEI. The CDR3 extends over 16 amino acids. The V and J ends lost 1 base and 1 base respectively, with 8 bases between them. CDR3 loop: CASSEGGESYNSPLHF. The CDR3 nucleotides are TGTGCCAGCAGTGAAGGGGGGGAATCCTATAATTCACCCCTCCACTTT.

This chain uses TRBV5-4 with TRBJ2-2; D may be TRBD2 (6 bases). Trimming left V 5 bases short and J 7 bases short, with 12 bases between. Germline-derived CDR1 and CDR2 are SGHNT and YYREEE (reference sequence). The CDR3 length is 13 residues. The CDR3 region has the DNA TGTGCCAGCAGAGGGACTCTAAGCGGGGAGCTGTTTTTT. It translates to CASRGTLSGELFF.

The chain employs TRBV29-1 and TRBJ2-5; TRBD1 matches 7 bases. The CDR3 has 12 residues. The germline CDR1 and CDR2 sequences are SQVTM and ANQGSEA. J lost 5 bases, V lost 7 bases, and 7 bases had no gene match. CDR3 coding DNA: TGCAGCGCCAGGGGGAGAGGGGAGACCCAGTACTTC. Translation gives CSARGRGETQYF.

This chain uses TRBV7-2 with TRBJ1-3; TRBD1 might be the D (5 bases). The CDR3 extends over 18 amino acids. Trimming left V 4 bases short and J 0 bases short, with 19 bases between. Germline lookup yields CDR1 SGHTA and CDR2 FQGNSA. CDR3 sequence reads: CASSSGLNQGVSGNTIYF. CDR3 nucleotides: TGTGCCAGCAGCTCGGGTCTTAACCAAGGGGTCTCTGGAAACACCATATATTTT.

This chain links TRBV28 with TRBJ2-1; TRBD1 is a possible D gene (7 bases). Germline V CDR1 and CDR2: MDHEN, SYDVKM. The CDR3 sequence is 17 residues long. V was clipped by 8 bases and J by 0 bases, with 20 bases between them. The CDR3 bases are TGTGCCAGCTGCGCAGGGGGGTCCCTCAGCTCCTACAATGAGCAGTTCTTC. Its translation: CASCAGGSLSSYNEQFF.

The chain employs TRBV11-3 and TRBJ2-7, with TRBD2 identical over 7 bases. The germline V gene has CDR1 SGHNT and CDR2 YENEEA. The CDR3 totals 14 residues. The J segment lost 2 bases and the V segment lost 1 base, leaving 2 bases of the junction unmatched. CDR3 residues: CASSLGGGAYEQYF. The CDR3 nucleotides read TGTGCCAGCAGCTTAGGCGGGGGAGCCTACGAGCAGTACTTC.

This clone has only one observation. The genes are TRBV19 and TRBJ2-2; D unresolved. V was pared by 4 bases and J by 6 bases, with 9 bases between. The CDR3 consists of 13 residues. Germline CDR1 LNHDA, CDR2 SQIVND (reference sequence). CDR3 sequence (DNA): TGTGCCAGTAGTAGAAGCGCGGCCGGGGAGCTGTTTTTT. Translation gives CASSRSAAGELFF.

J is TRBJ1-6 and V is TRBV19; D remains ambiguous. This CDR3 region has 14 residues. CDR1 and CDR2 (germline): LNHDA, SQIVND (reference sequence). V lost 3 bases and J lost 7, with 10 bases in between. The CDR3 protein is CASSIAGLNSPLHF. CDR3 DNA sequence: TGTGCCAGTAGTATTGCTGGCTTGAATTCACCCCTCCACTTT.

In this sample, this clone turned up a few times. The chain carries TRBV27 and TRBJ2-7; D is possibly TRBD1 (5 bases). Trimming pared 3 bases from V and 3 bases from J, leaving 9 bases between. Germline lookup yields CDR1 MNHEY and CDR2 SMNVEV (reference sequence). This CDR3 is 13 amino acids long. This CDR3 is CASSFSDIYEQYF. The CDR3 DNA reads TGTGCCAGCAGTTTTTCGGACATCTACGAGCAGTACTTC.

The V and J genes are TRBV28 and TRBJ2-7; 9 bases align to TRBD1. This CDR3 spans 14 amino acids. Germline CDR1 MDHEN, CDR2 SYDVKM. V lost 7 bases to trimming and J lost 5 bases; unmatched junction nucleotides: 9. Here the CDR3 DNA reads TGTGCCAGCATCCGCGCCGGGACAGGGAACGAGCAGTACTTC. It translates to CASIRAGTGNEQYF.

The chain uses TRBV7-2 and TRBJ1-5; D not certain. Per the germline V gene, CDR1 is SGHTA and CDR2 is FQGNSA. V dropped 6 bases and J dropped 2 bases, with 17 bases sitting between them. The CDR3 contains 16 residues. CDR3 loop: CASSDRGSVGNQPQHF. CDR3 nucleotides: TGTGCCAGCAGTGATCGGGGTTCGGTCGGCAATCAGCCCCAGCATTTT. The full variable domain, in which reference TRBV7-2 and TRBJ1-5 provide the parts outside the CDR3, is GAGVSQSPSNKVTEKGKDVELRCDPISGHTALYWYRQSLGQGLEFLIYFQGNSAPDKSGLPSDRFSAERTGGSVSTLTIQRTQQEDSAVYLCASSDRGSVGNQPQHFGDGTRLSIL.

The V and J genes are TRBV6-4 and TRBJ2-6; perhaps TRBD1 as D (5 bases). The CDR3 spans 14 residues. In germline, CDR1 is MRHNA, CDR2 SNTAGT. V lost 4 bases, J lost 4 bases, and 8 bases lay in between. This CDR3 is CASSVGVGANVLTF. The CDR3 DNA follows: TGTGCCAGCAGTGTAGGGGTAGGGGCCAACGTCCTGACTTTC.

The rearrangement joins TRBV11-2 to TRBJ2-5; the D gene is possibly TRBD2 (5 bases). Germline loops: CDR1 SGHAT, CDR2 FQNNGV. V was cut by 5 bases and J by 4 bases, with 17 bases left in between. The CDR3 loop spans 15 amino acids. This CDR3 reads CASSQAHSGSETQYF. The CDR3 DNA is TGTGCCAGCAGCCAAGCCCACAGCGGTTCAGAGACCCAGTACTTC.

V usage is TRBV15 and J usage is TRBJ2-7; no clear D gene. V lost 0 bases, J lost 0 bases, and 3 bases lay in between. Germline V lookup: CDR1 LNHNV, CDR2 YYDKDF (reference sequence). The CDR3 spans 13 residues. The CDR3 protein is CATSRDSSYEQYF. Here the CDR3 DNA reads TGTGCCACCAGCAGAGATAGCTCCTACGAGCAGTACTTC.

The chain recombines TRBV27 with TRBJ1-1; D remains ambiguous. Germline V lookup: CDR1 MNHEY, CDR2 SMNVEV (reference sequence). The CDR3 runs to 15 residues. V was clipped by 2 bases and J by 11 bases, with 21 bases between them. The CDR3 DNA follows: TGTGCCAGCAGTTTAATGGCCGGAAAGCCTCTGCGGGCTTTCTTT. Protein sequence: CASSLMAGKPLRAFF.

V usage is TRBV3-1 (or the pseudogene TRBV3-2) and J usage is TRBJ2-3; no clear D. The CDR3 contains 14 residues. CDR1 is LGHDT and CDR2 is YNNKEL in the germline V gene (reference sequence). The V end was cut by 6 bases, the J end by 0 bases, with 10 bases between. The CDR3 DNA follows: TGTGCCAGCAGGCCTCAGACTAGCACAGATACGCAGTATTTT. Protein sequence: CASRPQTSTDTQYF.

The chain uses TRBV28 and TRBJ2-7; D unclear. Germline-derived CDR1 and CDR2 are MDHEN and SYDVKM. There are 11 residues in the CDR3. Trimming left V 5 bases short and J 3 bases short, with 5 bases between. Written as DNA, the CDR3 is TGTGCCAGCAGTGACAACTACGAGCAGTACTTC. As protein: CASSDNYEQYF.

This chain links TRBV6-2 or TRBV6-3 with TRBJ2-4, with 7 bases that match TRBD1. Trimming cost V 2 bases and J 3 bases; bases outside gene matches: 4. This CDR3 has 15 amino acids. The germline gives CDR1 MNHEY, CDR2 SVGEGT. The CDR3 bases are TGTGCCAGCAGTTACCCTGGGACAGACAAAAACATTCAGTACTTC. It codes for CASSYPGTDKNIQYF.

This clone was seen a single time. J is TRBJ2-2 and V is TRBV11-3; D might be TRBD2 (7 bases). Deletions cut 8 bases from V and 7 bases from J, with 14 bases between. Germline V lookup: CDR1 SGHNT, CDR2 YENEEA. CDR3 size: 13 residues. The CDR3: CASRLARGGELFF. The CDR3 coding sequence is TGTGCCAGCCGACTAGCCAGGGGCGGGGAGCTGTTTTTT.

Comments on this clone: No conserved phenylalanine or tryptophan ends this CDR3, so it is likely a read error. No DNA is shown, since the ends of the CDR3 on it are uncertain; the CDR3 is the one TCRdb lists. The chain is built from TRBV3-1 (or the pseudogene TRBV3-2) and TRBJ2-7; the listed D gene, TRBD1, was not tested against the DNA. Germline V gene sequence: CDR1 LGHDT, CDR2 YNNKEL (reference sequence). The CDR3 extends over 11 residues, inclusive of both ends. The CDR3 loop is CASSQDRGARL.

This clone was observed a single time. This chain joins TRBV28 and TRBJ1-1, with 8 bases that match TRBD1. Per the germline V gene, CDR1 is MDHEN and CDR2 is SYDVKM. V trimming: 7 bases; J trimming: 1 base; junction bases outside the gene matches: 14. CDR3 length equals 17 residues. The CDR3 DNA follows: TGTGCCAGCACCTCCCTCCCGGGACAGGCCTCGAACACTGAAGCTTTCTTT. It encodes CASTSLPGQASNTEAFF.

The chain carries TRBV2 and TRBJ2-7, with 8 bases lining up with TRBD2. Germline-derived CDR1 and CDR2 are SNHLY and FYNNEI. The CDR3 runs 16 residues. V lost 8 bases and J lost 0; bases outside the gene matches: 12. CDR3 sequence: CASSRERGPYSYEQYF. The DNA of the CDR3 is TGTGCCAGCTCTAGGGAGCGGGGGCCCTACTCCTACGAGCAGTACTTC.

This clone appeared a single time. This rearrangement joins TRBV7-8 to TRBJ1-5, with 7 bases identical to TRBD1. The CDR3 has 15 residues. Germline V lookup: CDR1 SGHVS, CDR2 FQNEAQ. V was clipped by 3 bases and J by 4 bases; unmatched bases: 6. The CDR3 nucleotides read TGTGCCAGCAGCTTCTCAGGGGGTGATAATCAGCCCCAGCATTTT. Residues: CASSFSGGDNQPQHF.

The chain combines TRBV5-1 with TRBJ2-1; possible D gene TRBD2, 6 bases. CDR1 and CDR2 from the germline V gene are SGHRS and YFSETQ. The CDR3 extends over 15 amino acids. Trimming removed 0 bases at V and 2 bases at J, with 9 bases between. CDR3 sequence (DNA): TGCGCCAGCAGCTTGGTTAGCGGACCCTACAATGAGCAGTTCTTC. It specifies CASSLVSGPYNEQFF.

About this clone itself: In the same sample, other DNA sequences code for this CDR3. This chain links TRBV12-3 or TRBV12-4 with TRBJ1-1; D possibly corresponds to TRBD1 (5 bases). V was clipped by 6 bases and J by 1 base, with 9 bases between them. The CDR3 is 13 residues long. The CDR3 coding sequence is TGTGCCAGCAGCCGCCAGGGGAACACTGAAGCTTTCTTT. Translating it yields CASSRQGNTEAFF.

The J gene is TRBJ1-2, the V gene TRBV4-3; 11 bases line up with TRBD1. Germline CDR1 is LGHNA and CDR2 is YSLEER. V lost 3 bases and J lost 4; bases outside the gene matches: 7. The CDR3 spans 16 residues. As DNA, the CDR3 is TGCGCCAGCAGCCAGGACAGGGGGCCGTTAAGCTATGGCTACACCTTC. This codes for CASSQDRGPLSYGYTF.

The genes are TRBV7-3 and TRBJ1-1; 9 bases align to TRBD1. CDR3 length: 13 amino acids. The J segment lost 4 bases and the V segment lost 6 bases, leaving 3 bases of the junction unmatched. CDR1 is SGHTA and CDR2 is FQGTGA in the germline V gene. The CDR3 DNA reads TGTGCCAGCAGTACAGGGGGCCCCACTGAAGCTTTCTTT. Translated, it gives CASSTGGPTEAFF.

A word on this clone: At one boundary the junction diverges from the germline segment, which might be a read error. The gene calls are TRBV10-2 and TRBJ2-7, with 9 bases aligning to TRBD2. Looked up from germline, CDR1 is WSHSY and CDR2 is SAAADI. This CDR3 contains 13 residues. CDR3 sequence: CASSEQTGTSIVF. The CDR3 nucleotides read TGCGCCAGCAGTGAGCAAACCGGGACTAGCATCGTCTTC.